These 28 T cell receptor beta chains came from one sample sequenced in a study of technical replicates of blood from a few donors. Method: immunoSEQ multiplex PCR; TCRdb's copy keeps in-frame clones and lacks some. The sample lists about 86,000 clones, around 96% occurring once. The sequenced sample was T cells isolated from PBMCs. Receptors were obtained from a human donor in good health.

The chain recombines TRBV4-3 with TRBJ1-2, with D unclear. CDR1 is LGHNA, CDR2 YSLEER, per germline. This CDR3 contains 14 residues. V gave up 1 base and J gave up 0 bases, with 6 bases separating them. CDR3 DNA sequence: TGCGCCAGCAGCCAAGTTTTAGCTAACTATGGCTACACCTTC. Its protein is CASSQVLANYGYTF.

V gene TRBV5-1 combines with J gene TRBJ2-1, with 9 bases aligning to TRBD2. Losses at the gene ends were 4 bases for V and 3 bases for J; bases not matched to a gene: 5. Germline-derived CDR1 and CDR2 are SGHRS and YFSETQ. CDR3 length equals 15 residues. The CDR3 bases are TGCGCCAGCAGCCTATCTAGCGGGGACTACAATGAGCAGTTCTTC. Translating gives CASSLSSGDYNEQFF.

The chain recombines TRBV30 with TRBJ2-1, with 11 bases identical to TRBD1. V trimming: 4 bases; J trimming: 6 bases; junction bases outside the gene matches: 8. Per the germline V gene, CDR1 is GTSNPN and CDR2 is SVGIG (reference sequence). The CDR3 length is 15 residues. CDR3 loop: CAWNNIGTGGNEQFF. The CDR3, as DNA: TGTGCCTGGAACAACATTGGGACAGGGGGCAATGAGCAGTTCTTC.

This chain joins TRBV2 and TRBJ1-2, with D possibly matching TRBD1 (6 bases). Germline V gene data show CDR1 as SNHLY and CDR2 as FYNNEI. Deletions cut 4 bases from V and 4 bases from J, with 10 bases between. CDR3 size: 13 residues. The CDR3 DNA follows: TGTGCCAGCAGTGGCCAGGACAGCTATGGCTACACCTTC. This codes for CASSGQDSYGYTF.

The genes are TRBV4-3 and TRBJ1-5, with TRBD1 as a possible D gene (6 bases). From germline, CDR1 is LGHNA and CDR2 YSLEER. The CDR3 totals 15 residues. V lost 0 bases and J lost 4, with 10 bases in between. The CDR3 nucleotides are TGCGCCAGCAGCCAAGACAGTACAGGGAATCAGCCCCAGCATTTT. Translated: CASSQDSTGNQPQHF.

The rearrangement joins TRBV30 to TRBJ2-1; TRBD1 matches at 8 bases. This CDR3 is 14 amino acids long. Germline values: CDR1 GTSNPN, CDR2 SVGIG (reference sequence). Losses at the gene ends were 2 bases for V and 7 bases for J; bases not matched to a gene: 7. The CDR3, as DNA: TGTGCCTGGAGTTCGAGGACAGGGTGGAATGAGCAGTTCTTC. Its protein product is CAWSSRTGWNEQFF. Together with reference TRBV30 and TRBJ2-1, the CDR3 gives the full variable domain: SQTIHQWPATLVQPVGSPLSLECTVEGTSNPNLYWYRQAAGRGLQLLFYSVGIGQISSEVPQNLSASRPQDRQFILSSKKLLLSDSGFYLCAWSSRTGWNEQFFGPGTRLTVL.

V usage is TRBV27 and J usage is TRBJ2-2, with D possibly matching TRBD2 (6 bases). The CDR3 runs 13 residues. Trimming pared 3 bases from V and 4 bases from J, leaving 6 bases between. CDR1 and CDR2 (germline): MNHEY, SMNVEV (reference sequence). CDR3: CASSLGGTGELFF. CDR3 nucleotide sequence: TGTGCCAGCAGTTTGGGGGGCACCGGGGAGCTGTTTTTT.

The chain couples TRBV9 to TRBJ2-7; TRBD1 might be the D (5 bases). The CDR3 has 14 amino acids. The germline gives CDR1 SGDLS, CDR2 YYNGEE. The germline V and J ends were trimmed by 0 bases and 3 bases, with 10 bases remaining between them. The CDR3 bases are TGTGCCAGCAGCGTAGCAGGGTTTGACTACGAGCAGTACTTC. It translates to CASSVAGFDYEQYF.

V is TRBV5-1 and J is TRBJ1-5; D gene unclear. The V gene's germline CDR1 is SGHRS and CDR2 YFSETQ. The CDR3 runs to 15 residues. The V and J ends lost 1 base and 5 bases respectively, with 13 bases between them. CDR3 DNA sequence: TGCGCCAGCAGCTTGCGCCAACTCCCACATCAGCCCCAGCATTTT. Translation gives CASSLRQLPHQPQHF.

The V call is TRBV28, the J call TRBJ1-4, with 10 bases identical to TRBD1. There are 15 residues in the CDR3. CDR1 MDHEN and CDR2 SYDVKM come from the germline V gene. J gave up 8 bases and V 5 bases, and 8 bases lay outside the gene matches. CDR3 sequence reads: CASSQWTGGYEKLFF. The CDR3 coding sequence is TGTGCCAGCAGTCAATGGACAGGGGGTTACGAAAAACTGTTTTTT.

The chain recombines TRBV5-4 with TRBJ2-2; 14 bases agree with TRBD2. Germline V gene sequence: CDR1 SGHNT, CDR2 YYREEE (reference sequence). The CDR3 consists of 16 residues. The trim removed 4 bases at V and 4 bases at J, leaving 3 bases unmatched. The CDR3 DNA reads as TGTGCCAGCAGCAAGGGGACTAGCGGGAGCACCGGGGAGCTGTTTTTT. It encodes CASSKGTSGSTGELFF.

This clone showed up just once. The chain combines TRBV10-1 with TRBJ1-1, with D maybe TRBD1 (6 bases). Germline loops: CDR1 WNHNN, CDR2 SYGVQD (reference sequence). V dropped 10 bases and J dropped 3 bases, with 12 bases sitting between them. The CDR3 runs to 12 residues. CDR3 nucleotide sequence: TGCGCCAACCTTAGGGGGTACACTGAAGCTTTCTTT. The encoded protein is CANLRGYTEAFF.

The V and J genes are TRBV2 and TRBJ2-1; 7 bases map to TRBD2. This CDR3 comprises 13 residues. Looked up from germline, CDR1 is SNHLY and CDR2 is FYNNEI. CDR3 sequence (DNA): TGTGCAGTATACCAGCGGGATATCAATGAGCAGTTCTTC. Amino acids: CAVYQRDINEQFF.

The rearrangement links TRBV5-6 to TRBJ1-4; possibly TRBD1 for D (5 bases). CDR1 and CDR2 from the germline V gene are SGHDT and YYEEEE. There are 15 residues in the CDR3. V lost 0 bases and J 0 bases, leaving 6 bases between the germline ends. CDR3 sequence (DNA): TGTGCCAGCAGCTTGGTAGGGGCAACTAATGAAAAACTGTTTTTT. Its protein is CASSLVGATNEKLFF.

This clone has only one observation. V and J are TRBV4-3 and TRBJ1-1; D gene ambiguous. Germline CDR1 reads LGHNA; CDR2 reads YSLEER. The ends were cut back, 6 bases at V and 4 bases at J, with 15 bases in the middle. CDR3 length: 14 residues. In DNA, the CDR3 is TGCGCCAGCAGACCCGTAGACGCAGGCACTGAAGCTTTCTTT. This encodes CASRPVDAGTEAFF.

The rearrangement links TRBV6-5 to TRBJ1-4; 7 bases match TRBD1. Per the germline V gene, CDR1 is MNHEY and CDR2 is SVGAGI. V lost 5 bases to trimming and J lost 0 bases; unmatched junction nucleotides: 3. This CDR3 contains 15 residues. This CDR3 reads CASSGDSATNEKLFF. The CDR3 DNA reads as TGTGCCAGCAGTGGGGACAGTGCAACTAATGAAAAACTGTTTTTT.

The chain is built from TRBV9 and TRBJ2-3; 7 bases fit TRBD2. J gave up 5 bases and V 0 bases, and 9 bases lay outside the gene matches. The CDR3 is 16 amino acids. Germline assignment: CDR1 SGDLS and CDR2 YYNGEE. For the CDR3, the DNA is TGTGCCAGCAGCGTAGCGGGCGGGAGTACTGGAGATACGCAGTATTTT. Its translation: CASSVAGGSTGDTQYF.

The chain joins TRBV27 to TRBJ2-5; 9 bases map to TRBD2. Trimming removed 4 bases from V and 4 bases from J; junction bases left unmatched: 13. This CDR3 has 17 amino acids. Germline CDR1 is MNHEY and CDR2 is SMNVEV (reference sequence). As DNA, the CDR3 is TGTGCCAGCAGTTGGCTTAGCGGGAGAAGTTTGGGAGAGACCCAGTACTTC. Translation gives CASSWLSGRSLGETQYF.

In this sample, this clone turned up once. The chain combines TRBV11-2 with TRBJ2-7, with 7 bases identical to TRBD2. The CDR3 runs 15 residues. Germline CDR1 SGHAT, CDR2 FQNNGV. Trimming removed 2 bases from V and 0 bases from J; junction bases left unmatched: 4. The CDR3 region has the DNA TGTGCCAGCAGCTTAAGTCGCGGGAGCTCCTACGAGCAGTACTTC. It specifies CASSLSRGSSYEQYF.

This rearrangement joins TRBV7-9 to TRBJ2-3, with no clear D. Germline CDR1 is SEHNR and CDR2 is FQNEAQ (reference sequence). The length of the CDR3 is 13 residues. V was cut by 0 bases and J by 3 bases, with 4 bases left in between. The CDR3 DNA reads as TGTGCCAGCAGCTTAGCCTTGACAGATACGCAGTATTTT. Residues: CASSLALTDTQYF. The full variable domain, with the rest looked up from reference TRBV7-9 and TRBJ2-3, is DTGVSQNPRHKITKRGQNVTFRCDPISEHNRLYWYRQTLGQGPEFLTYFQNEAQLEKSRLLSDRFSAERPKGSFSTLEIQRTEQGDSAMYLCASSLALTDTQYFGPGTRLTVL.

This rearrangement joins TRBV6-5 to TRBJ2-1; D uncertain. This CDR3 has 15 residues. Per germline, CDR1 MNHEY and CDR2 SVGAGI. V lost 7 bases, J lost 6 bases, and 19 bases lay in between. The CDR3 reads CASTQIGLESNEQFF. In DNA, the CDR3 is TGTGCCAGCACCCAAATAGGTCTGGAGAGCAATGAGCAGTTCTTC.

The chain has TRBV10-1 and TRBJ2-1, with a possible D match to TRBD1 (5 bases). Germline V gives CDR1 WNHNN, CDR2 SYGVQD (reference sequence). This CDR3 has 15 residues. Trimming took 4 bases from V and 0 from J, leaving 10 bases between them. For the CDR3, the DNA is TGCGCCAGCAGTGCGACAGTCAGCTCCTACAATGAGCAGTTCTTC. It is translated as CASSATVSSYNEQFF.

The chain joins TRBV4-1 to TRBJ2-5; 9 positions agree with TRBD2. The CDR3 has 14 amino acids. The V and J ends lost 1 base and 5 bases, in that order; junction bases with no gene match: 2. Germline lookup yields CDR1 MGHRA and CDR2 YSYEKL. The CDR3: CASSQGSGRETQYF. CDR3 nucleotides: TGCGCCAGCAGCCAAGGGAGCGGGAGGGAGACCCAGTACTTC.

CDR3 amino acids: CASSVILGQGIADTQYF. The DNA for the CDR3 is TGTGCCAGCAGCGTAATACTCGGACAGGGGATAGCAGATACGCAGTATTTT. The chain combines TRBV7-8 with TRBJ2-3; 9 bases match TRBD1. After removal of 5 bases from V and 4 bases from J, the junction contained 13 bases not matched to a gene. Germline CDR1 reads SGHVS; CDR2 reads FQNEAQ. This CDR3 is built from 17 residues.

This chain joins TRBV14 and TRBJ2-2; D gene unclear. V lost 1 base to trimming and J lost 2 bases, with 5 bases between them. The germline V gene encodes CDR1 SGHDN and CDR2 FVKESK. The CDR3 contains 14 residues. The CDR3 here is CASSQVINTGELFF. DNA for the CDR3: TGTGCCAGCAGCCAAGTCATTAACACCGGGGAGCTGTTTTTT.

V usage is TRBV5-1 and J usage is TRBJ1-2; a weak D match, TRBD1 (5 bases). Germline V gene sequence: CDR1 SGHRS, CDR2 YFSETQ. With 0 bases removed from V and 6 bases from J, the gap between germline ends came to 9 bases. The CDR3 is made up of 13 amino acids. Here the CDR3 reads CASSLVPGHGYTF. In DNA, the CDR3 is TGCGCCAGCAGCTTGGTGCCAGGGCATGGCTACACCTTC. Based on the CDR3 plus reference TRBV5-1 and TRBJ1-2, the full variable domain is KAGVTQTPRYLIKTRGQQVTLSCSPISGHRSVSWYQQTPGQGLQFLFEYFSETQRNKGNFPGRFSGRQFSNSRSEMNVSTLELGDSALYLCASSLVPGHGYTFGSGTRLTVV.

CDR3 region: CASSLFGTGGNTGELFF. Here the CDR3 DNA reads TGTGCCAGCAGCTTATTTGGGACAGGGGGGAACACCGGGGAGCTGTTTTTT. The chain employs TRBV11-2 and TRBJ2-2; 11 bases agree with TRBD1. Germline V CDR1 and CDR2: SGHAT, FQNNGV. The CDR3 loop spans 17 amino acids. J gave up 1 base and V 2 bases, and 3 bases lay outside the gene matches. Full variable domain (outside the CDR3, taken from reference TRBV11-2 and TRBJ2-2): EAGVAQSPRYKIIEKRQSVAFWCNPISGHATLYWYQQILGQGPKLLIQFQNNGVVDDSQLPKDRFSAERLKGVDSTLKIQPAKLEDSAVYLCASSLFGTGGNTGELFFGEGSRLTVL.

The chain carries TRBV27 and TRBJ1-5; the D is unclear. Germline V gene sequence: CDR1 MNHEY, CDR2 SMNVEV (reference sequence). Between the trimmed V and J ends, which lost 1 base and 1 base, there was a span of 5 bases. The CDR3 runs 14 residues. CDR3 DNA: TGTGCCAGCAGTTTATGGCCCAGCAATCAGCCCCAGCATTTT. Translation: CASSLWPSNQPQHF.